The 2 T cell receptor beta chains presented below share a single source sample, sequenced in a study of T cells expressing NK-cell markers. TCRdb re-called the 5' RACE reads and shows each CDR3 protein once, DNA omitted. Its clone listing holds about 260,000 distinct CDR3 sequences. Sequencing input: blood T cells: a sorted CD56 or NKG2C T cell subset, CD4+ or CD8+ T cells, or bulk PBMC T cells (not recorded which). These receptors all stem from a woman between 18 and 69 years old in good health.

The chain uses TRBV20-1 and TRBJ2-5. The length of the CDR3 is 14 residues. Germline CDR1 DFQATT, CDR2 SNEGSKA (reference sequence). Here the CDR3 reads CSARGDTERGTQYF.

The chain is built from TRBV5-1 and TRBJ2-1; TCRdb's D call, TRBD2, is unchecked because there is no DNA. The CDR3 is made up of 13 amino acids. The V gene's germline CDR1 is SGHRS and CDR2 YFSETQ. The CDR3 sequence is CASRREGIDEQFF.